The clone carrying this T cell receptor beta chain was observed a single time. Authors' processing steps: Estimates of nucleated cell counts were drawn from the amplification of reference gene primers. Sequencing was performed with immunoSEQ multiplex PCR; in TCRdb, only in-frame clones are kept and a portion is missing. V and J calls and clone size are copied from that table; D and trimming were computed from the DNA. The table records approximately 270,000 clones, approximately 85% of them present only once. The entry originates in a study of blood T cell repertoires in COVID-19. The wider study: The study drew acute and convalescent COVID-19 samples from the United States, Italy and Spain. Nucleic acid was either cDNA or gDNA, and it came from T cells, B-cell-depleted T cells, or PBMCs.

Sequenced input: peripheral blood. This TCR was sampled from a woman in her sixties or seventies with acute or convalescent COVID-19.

CDR3 residues: CASSRTGESEKLFF. The CDR3 DNA reads as TGTGCCAGCAGCCGGACAGGGGAGAGTGAAAAACTGTTTTTT. The chain joins TRBV7-6 to TRBJ1-4; 9 nucleotides agree with TRBD1. In germline, CDR1 is SGHVS, CDR2 FNYEAQ. The CDR3 extends over 14 amino acids. V dropped 5 bases and J dropped 7; count of bases not matched to a gene: 5.